In this sample, the clone carrying this TCR beta chain turned up a few times. Its antigen is not known. This entry comes from a study of shared clonotypes between healthy human individuals. Regarding the study as a whole: Memory subsets had estimated richness that was generally smaller than that of naive subsets. For naive CD4 cells, roughly 4.8% of clonotypes were shared across four donors.

This was a deep-level run. TCRdb's table, derived via immunoSEQ multiplex PCR, lists solely in-frame clones and lacks some. The repertoire consists of 110,000 or so clones, with approximately 70% occurring once and the leading ten covering under 30%. V lost 5 bases, J lost 7 bases, and 10 bases stayed unmatched. CDR3 length: 15 residues. CDR1 is LNHDA and CDR2 is SQIVND in the germline V gene (reference sequence). The specimen was memory CD8+ T cells sorted from blood. The subset denotes: CD45RO+ cells pooled with CCR7-negative TemRA cells. This sequence originates from a woman aged 25 to 45 in good health. This rearrangement joins TRBV19 to TRBJ1-5; 8 nucleotides line up with TRBD1. In nucleotides, the CDR3 is TGTGCCAGTAGTCCCTGGACAGGGTTGGGCCAGCCCCAGCATTTT. Protein sequence: CASSPWTGLGQPQHF.